The 32 T cell receptor beta chains below all came from one sample that was sequenced in a study of Graves' ophthalmopathy and Graves' hyperthyroidism. RNA transcripts were the template, and TCR beta CDR3 regions were amplified from them. The first round was an RT-PCR with HTBI primers, and the second round was a multiplex PCR. MiXCR was run by TCRdb on the multiplex PCR reads, yielding one entry per CDR3 protein. The profile covers 23,000 or so distinct CDR3 sequences, with 48% appearing a single time and around 6.2% taken by the ten largest. Sequences were obtained from peripheral blood. The receptors were sampled from an adult woman with stable Graves' hyperthyroidism.

The count of this clonotype is one. One end of the junction varies from germline; a read error may be responsible. Here the CDR3 reads CASSLWSEQYF. DNA of the CDR3: TGTGCCAGCAGCTTGTGGTCCGAGCAGTACTTC. The chain has TRBV5-1 and TRBJ2-7, with D unclear. Germline CDR1 is SGHRS and CDR2 is YFSETQ. The CDR3 sequence is 11 residues long. Using reference TRBV5-1 and TRBJ2-7 for the parts outside the CDR3, the full variable domain is KAGVTQTPRYLIKTRGQQVTLSCSPISGHRSVSWYQQTPGQGLQFLFEYFSETQRNKGNFPGRFSGRQFSNSRSEMNVSTLELGDSALYLCASSLWSEQYFGPGTRLTVT.

This clonotype is medium-sized in the sample. V usage is TRBV24-1 and J usage is TRBJ1-3; D unresolved. The germline V gene has CDR1 KGHDR and CDR2 SFDVKD. Trimming removed 4 bases at V and 0 bases at J, with 12 bases between. This CDR3 region has 16 residues. The CDR3 DNA reads TGTGCCACCAGTGACCCGAACCCGCTCTCTGGAAACACCATATATTTT. This codes for CATSDPNPLSGNTIYF.

The sample holds a few counts of this clonotype. For the CDR3, the DNA is TGTGCCAGCAGGGGACAGGGCCGGGTTGAAAAACTGTTTTTT. Translation gives CASRGQGRVEKLFF. The V call is TRBV2, the J call TRBJ1-4; 9 nucleotides line up with TRBD1. This CDR3 has 14 amino acids. V gave up 6 bases and J gave up 7 bases; unmatched junction bases: 6. Germline loops: CDR1 SNHLY, CDR2 FYNNEI.

For the CDR3, the DNA is TGTGCCAGCAGTACCACCGGGACTACTAGCCCCTTGATCGGGGAGCTGTTTTTT. Residues: CASSTTGTTSPLIGELFF. The chain joins TRBV2 to TRBJ2-2; 7 positions match TRBD2. CDR3 length equals 18 residues. J was trimmed by 7 bases and V by 5 bases; bases with no gene match: 19. In germline, CDR1 is SNHLY, CDR2 FYNNEI.

In DNA form, the CDR3 reads TGTGCCAGCAGGGCTGGACAGGTGGATAATTCACCCCTCCACTTT. This gives the protein CASRAGQVDNSPLHF. The chain uses TRBV6-1 and TRBJ1-6; 7 bases are a match to TRBD1. Trimming took 6 bases from V and 5 from J; bases not matched to a gene: 7. The CDR3 loop spans 15 amino acids. The germline CDR1 and CDR2 sequences are MNHNS and SASEGT.

CDR3 loop: CASSPLPPGQGATDTQYF. CDR3 DNA: TGTGCCAGCAGTCCACTACCTCCGGGACAGGGGGCGACAGATACGCAGTATTTT. This chain joins TRBV27 and TRBJ2-3, with 12 bases identical to TRBD1. The CDR3 covers 18 residues. The V gene end was trimmed by 5 bases and the J gene end by 3 bases; junction bases not matched to a gene: 12. Germline V gene data show CDR1 as MNHEY and CDR2 as SMNVEV (reference sequence).

Of note for this clonotype: Given the absence of the conserved phenylalanine or tryptophan at the CDR3 end, a read error is likely. The rearrangement joins TRBV4-2 to TRBJ1-3; the D is unclear. This CDR3 is 15 amino acids long. Germline CDR1 reads LGHNA; CDR2 reads YNFKEQ. CDR3 sequence reads: CASSQEGISGNAIYL. In nucleotides, the CDR3 is TGTGCCAGCAGCCAAGAGGGGATCTCTGGAAACGCCATATATCTT.

This clonotype has only one observation. V is TRBV20-1 and J is TRBJ2-7, with 13 bases fitting TRBD2. The CDR3 runs to 14 residues. Germline CDR1 and CDR2: DFQATT and SNEGSKA (reference sequence). Losses at the gene ends were 6 bases for V and 2 bases for J; bases not matched to a gene: 4. The CDR3 loop reads CSATGTSGTYEQYF. CDR3 nucleotide sequence: TGCAGTGCGACCGGGACTAGCGGGACCTACGAGCAGTACTTC.

This clonotype is categorized as medium-sized. The chain employs TRBV20-1 and TRBJ2-7; TRBD2 matches at 12 bases. CDR1 and CDR2 (germline): DFQATT, SNEGSKA (reference sequence). Germline trimming cut 1 base from V and 4 bases from J; bases unmatched to any gene: 2. CDR3 size: 14 residues. CDR3 DNA: TGCAGTGCTAGAGGGACTAGCGGGATTTACGAGCAGTACTTC. It yields the protein CSARGTSGIYEQYF.

This clonotype came up many times. The chain uses TRBV6-5 and TRBJ2-2, with D perhaps TRBD2 (6 bases). The CDR3 is 14 residues long. In germline, CDR1 is MNHEY, CDR2 SVGAGI. The germline V and J ends were trimmed by 8 bases and 6 bases, with 16 bases remaining between them. The CDR3 nucleotides read TGTGCCAGCGCCGGGACTCGCGGGGCCGGGGAGCTGTTTTTT. Residues: CASAGTRGAGELFF.

The chain joins TRBV7-9 to TRBJ2-7, with 9 positions matching TRBD2. The CDR3 contains 14 residues. V was pared by 4 bases and J by 7 bases, with 8 bases of the junction left unmatched. The V gene's germline CDR1 is SEHNR and CDR2 FQNEAQ (reference sequence). CDR3 loop: CASSWASGVFEQYF. In DNA, the CDR3 is TGTGCCAGCAGCTGGGCTAGCGGGGTGTTTGAGCAGTACTTC.

V and J are TRBV29-1 and TRBJ2-1; 15 positions agree with TRBD2. The CDR3 sequence is 16 residues long. The J segment lost 1 base and the V segment lost 7 bases, leaving 5 bases of the junction unmatched. From germline, CDR1 is SQVTM and CDR2 ANQGSEA. In DNA, the CDR3 is TGCAGCGAAGGACTAGCGGGAGGGCCGTCCTACAATGAGCAGTTCTTC. It is translated as CSEGLAGGPSYNEQFF.

V usage is TRBV6-1 and J usage is TRBJ2-7; 7 bases map to TRBD2. CDR3 length: 13 amino acids. The trim removed 2 bases at V and 4 bases at J, leaving 2 bases unmatched. The V gene's germline CDR1 is MNHNS and CDR2 SASEGT. CDR3 amino acids: CASSELAEYEQYF. CDR3 in DNA: TGTGCCAGCAGTGAACTAGCGGAGTACGAGCAGTACTTC.

On this clonotype: One end of the junction does not line up with germline, which may come from a read error. The chain employs TRBV27 and TRBJ2-4, with 7 bases that match TRBD1. Germline V gene data show CDR1 as MNHEY and CDR2 as SMNVEV (reference sequence). This CDR3 region has 15 residues. The CDR3 region is CASRSGTALKNIQNF. The CDR3 DNA reads TGTGCCAGCAGAAGTGGGACAGCTTTAAAAAACATTCAGAACTTC.

The rearrangement uses TRBV7-2 and TRBJ2-7; no clear D. Germline lookup yields CDR1 SGHTA and CDR2 FQGNSA. V was shortened by 2 bases and J by 4 bases, with 9 bases between the two germline ends. CDR3 length: 13 residues. CDR3 sequence: CASSLRKGYEQYF. The CDR3 bases are TGTGCCAGCAGCTTACGCAAAGGGTACGAGCAGTACTTC.

CDR3 amino acids: CASSPGTAGTLAKNIQYF. CDR3 sequence (DNA): TGTGCCAGCAGCCCGGGGACAGCGGGAACGTTAGCCAAAAACATTCAGTACTTC. The V gene is TRBV7-9, the J gene TRBJ2-4; perhaps D is TRBD1 or TRBD2 (7 bases each). V was pared by 5 bases and J by 0 bases, with 20 bases between. CDR1 is SEHNR and CDR2 is FQNEAQ in the germline V gene (reference sequence). The CDR3 is 18 residues long.

This clonotype was observed many times. The chain employs TRBV3-1 and TRBJ2-7; D remains unclear. V was clipped by 0 bases and J by 3 bases, with 9 bases between them. CDR1 and CDR2 (germline): LGHDT, YNNKEL (reference sequence). The CDR3 covers 14 residues. CDR3 residues: CASSQDGTVYEQYF. The CDR3 DNA reads TGTGCCAGCAGCCAAGACGGTACGGTCTACGAGCAGTACTTC.

This clonotype was picked up many times. This chain uses TRBV5-4 with TRBJ2-1, with TRBD1 matching 7 bases. Germline CDR1 and CDR2: SGHNT and YYREEE (reference sequence). Unmatched junction bases numbered 8, after V lost 3 bases and J lost 14 bases. The CDR3 is 12 amino acids. The DNA for the CDR3 is TGTGCCAGCAGCTCGGACCGGCAGGGGGAGTTCTTC. It codes for CASSSDRQGEFF.

Ten or more counts support this clonotype. This may be a read error: a much more frequent sequence differs by one nucleotide. J is TRBJ2-7 and V is TRBV5-6; 8 bases match TRBD1. CDR1 is SGHDT, CDR2 YYEEEE, per germline. Trimming took 3 bases from V and 3 from J; bases not matched to a gene: 8. The CDR3 sequence is 15 residues long. In DNA, the CDR3 is TGTGCCAGCAGCTGGACAGGGTCTCCCGACTACGAGCAGTACTTC. This codes for CASSWTGSPDYEQYF.

The chain carries TRBV19 and TRBJ1-4; 7 bases are a match to TRBD1. The V gene's germline CDR1 is LNHDA and CDR2 SQIVND (reference sequence). V was clipped by 5 bases and J by 4 bases; unmatched bases: 7. The CDR3 runs 15 residues. CDR3 bases: TGTGCCAGTAGTGAAAGGGGGCTGAGTAATGAAAAACTGTTTTTT. Protein sequence: CASSERGLSNEKLFF.

This clonotype has at least ten counts. One base away lies a much larger clone, so this may be a sequencing read error. No conserved phenylalanine or tryptophan is present at the end of the CDR3, so a read error is the likely explanation. The gene calls are TRBV29-1 and TRBJ2-3, with 8 bases matching TRBD1. CDR3 length equals 14 residues. Germline loops: CDR1 SQVTM, CDR2 ANQGSEA. V trimming: 7 bases; J trimming: 1 base; junction bases outside the gene matches: 7. The CDR3: CSADADRGTDTQYL. DNA of the CDR3: TGCAGCGCCGACGCGGACAGGGGCACAGATACGCAGTATCTT.

The rearrangement joins TRBV5-5 to TRBJ2-7, with 7 bases matching TRBD1. The CDR3 has 15 residues. Germline trimming cut 3 bases from V and 3 bases from J; bases unmatched to any gene: 9. Germline lookup yields CDR1 SGHKS and CDR2 YYEKEE (reference sequence). Here the CDR3 DNA reads TGTGCCAGCAGCTCCGAAAGGGGGCCCCTCTACGAGCAGTACTTC. Encoded protein: CASSSERGPLYEQYF. The whole variable domain, remainder taken from reference TRBV5-5 and TRBJ2-7, is DAGVTQSPTHLIKTRGQQVTLRCSPISGHKSVSWYQQVLGQGPQFIFQYYEKEERGRGNFPDRFSARQFPNYSSELNVNALLLGDSALYLCASSSERGPLYEQYFGPGTRLTVT.

Worth noting for this clonotype: Germline is not matched at one junction end, which may reflect a read error. V gene TRBV6-1 combines with J gene TRBJ1-1; no clear D. The CDR3 is made up of 13 amino acids. The V gene's germline CDR1 is MNHNS and CDR2 SASEGT. CDR3 sequence (DNA): TGTGCCTGCAGTGAGGTAACGGGCACTGAAGCTTTCTTT. It yields the protein CACSEVTGTEAFF.

V and J are TRBV20-1 and TRBJ2-7; D ambiguous. Germline V gene sequence: CDR1 DFQATT, CDR2 SNEGSKA (reference sequence). This CDR3 has 12 residues. V was pared by 3 bases and J by 7 bases, with 13 bases between. Here the CDR3 reads CSASSRNWEQYF. The CDR3, as DNA: TGCAGTGCTAGTTCCCGGAATTGGGAGCAGTACTTC.

J is TRBJ2-7 and V is TRBV9; 10 positions match TRBD2. This CDR3 is 15 amino acids long. Germline loops: CDR1 SGDLS, CDR2 YYNGEE. V dropped 4 bases and J dropped 2; count of bases not matched to a gene: 6. CDR3: CASSPGLAPTYEQYF. As DNA, the CDR3 is TGTGCCAGCAGCCCGGGACTAGCGCCTACCTACGAGCAGTACTTC.

This clonotype has at least ten counts. The rearrangement links TRBV29-1 to TRBJ2-5; the D call may be TRBD1 or TRBD2 (6 bases each). The V and J ends lost 0 bases and 1 base respectively, with 15 bases between them. From germline, CDR1 is SQVTM and CDR2 ANQGSEA. The CDR3 is 16 residues long. The CDR3 loop reads CSVEEGVGGLQETQYF. DNA for the CDR3: TGCAGCGTTGAAGAGGGGGTGGGGGGCCTCCAAGAGACCCAGTACTTC.

V usage is TRBV6-4 and J usage is TRBJ2-3; TRBD2 agrees at 10 bases. V dropped 5 bases and J dropped 2; count of bases not matched to a gene: 4. Germline CDR1 reads MRHNA; CDR2 reads SNTAGT. The CDR3 runs 15 residues. As DNA, the CDR3 is TGTGCCAGCAGTCCGACTAGCGGGTCCACAGATACGCAGTATTTT. Translated: CASSPTSGSTDTQYF.

By share, this clonotype ranks as medium-sized (0.01 to 0.1%). This rearrangement joins TRBV20-1 to TRBJ2-1; 11 bases are shared with TRBD2. CDR3 size: 15 residues. Unmatched junction bases numbered 4, after V lost 5 bases and J lost 1 base. CDR1 DFQATT and CDR2 SNEGSKA come from the germline V gene (reference sequence). The CDR3 region is CSASRLAGSYNEQFF. CDR3 sequence (DNA): TGCAGTGCTTCGCGACTAGCGGGATCCTACAATGAGCAGTTCTTC.

This clonotype was seen many times. This chain links TRBV6-4 with TRBJ2-7, with TRBD1 identical over 8 bases. V was pared by 3 bases and J by 5 bases, with 6 bases of the junction left unmatched. The CDR3 is 14 residues long. Germline assignment: CDR1 MRHNA and CDR2 SNTAGT. The CDR3 loop reads CASSESQGAHEQYF. As DNA, the CDR3 is TGTGCCAGCAGTGAATCTCAGGGGGCCCACGAGCAGTACTTC.

At least ten counts were recorded for this clonotype. The chain employs TRBV11-2 and TRBJ2-1, with unresolved D. Germline-derived CDR1 and CDR2 are SGHAT and FQNNGV. CDR3 length: 15 residues. The V end lost 4 bases, the J end lost 4 bases, and 14 bases lay between the germline ends. Here the CDR3 reads CASSSIIPRYNEQFF. The CDR3 nucleotides are TGTGCCAGCAGCTCCATCATCCCCAGGTACAATGAGCAGTTCTTC.

At least ten counts were recorded for this clonotype. The rearrangement links TRBV5-1 to TRBJ2-3, with 10 bases matching TRBD2. CDR1 is SGHRS and CDR2 is YFSETQ in the germline V gene. Unmatched junction bases numbered 8, after V lost 0 bases and J lost 4 bases. This CDR3 is 17 amino acids long. CDR3 loop: CASSLGLAGAAADTQYF. Written as DNA, the CDR3 is TGCGCCAGCAGCTTGGGCCTAGCGGGAGCGGCGGCAGATACGCAGTATTTT.

The table lists this clonotype with many counts. V and J are TRBV30 and TRBJ2-7, with a weak D call TRBD1 (5 bases). CDR1 GTSNPN and CDR2 SVGIG come from the germline V gene (reference sequence). The CDR3 extends over 11 amino acids. V was clipped by 5 bases and J by 6 bases, with 11 bases between them. The CDR3 loop reads CAWSWGGEQYF. The CDR3 DNA sequence: TGTGCCTGGTCATGGGGCGGCGAGCAGTACTTC.